The rows below give T cell receptor beta chains drawn from one sample of a study of T cell responses to AZD1222 COVID-19 vaccine. The data were produced by immunoSEQ multiplex PCR, yet TCRdb's version contains in-frame clones alone and is incomplete. The table records 100,000 to 150,000 clones, more than 70% of them present only once. Sequencing was performed on peripheral blood, taken on day 0 of AZD1222 vaccination. All receptors come from an adult in good health. CDR3s include the opening cysteine and the closing phenylalanine or tryptophan. The D gene is left open where the match is weak. For some rows the clone size is stated as once, few or many, or as a class when expanded; others skip it.

clone_size	v_call	d_call	j_call	cdr3_aa	cdr3_nt
-	TRBV15	TRBD2	TRBJ2-1	CATSRVGLAGYNEQFF	TGTGCCACCAGCAGGGTGGGACTAGCCGGCTACAATGAGCAGTTCTTC
-	TRBV25-1	-	TRBJ1-1	CASLMNTEAFF	TGTGCCAGCCTCATGAACACTGAAGCTTTCTTT
-	TRBV6-5	TRBD1	TRBJ2-3	CASSYLRQGPTDTQYF	TGTGCCAGCAGTTACCTGAGACAGGGACCGACAGATACGCAGTATTTT
-	TRBV4-1	TRBD2	TRBJ2-3	CASSPSRGGAGSSTDTQYF	TGCGCCAGCAGCCCCTCCCGCGGGGGAGCTGGGTCTAGCACAGATACGCAGTATTTT
-	TRBV3-1/TRBV3-2	-	TRBJ2-4	CASSQDTKGLGAKNIQYF	TGTGCCAGCAGCCAAGATACTAAAGGGTTGGGGGCCAAAAACATTCAGTACTTC
-	TRBV7-6	TRBD2	TRBJ2-5	CASSLVSGVQETQYF	TGTGCCAGCAGCTTAGTAAGCGGGGTTCAAGAGACCCAGTACTTC
few	TRBV5-4	-	TRBJ1-2	CASSQQGPLDYGYTF	TGTGCCAGCAGCCAGCAGGGACCTCTGGATTATGGCTACACCTTC
-	TRBV7-9	TRBD1	TRBJ2-1	CASSLGTGGHEQFF	TGTGCCAGCAGCTTAGGAACAGGGGGTCATGAGCAGTTCTTC
-	TRBV24-1	-	TRBJ1-3	CATSDRNSGNTIYF	TGTGCCACCAGTGACAGGAACTCTGGAAACACCATATATTTT
-	TRBV2	-	TRBJ1-4	CASSAVWGDNEKLFF	TGTGCCAGCAGTGCGGTGTGGGGGGATAATGAAAAACTGTTTTTT
-	TRBV2	-	TRBJ2-5	CASSGPGLEGETQYF	TGTGCCAGCAGTGGGCCGGGACTGGAGGGGGAGACCCAGTACTTC
-	TRBV5-6	-	TRBJ2-7	CASSLVGGEQYF	TGTGCCAGCAGCTTGGTGGGGGGCGAGCAGTACTTC
-	TRBV5-5	-	TRBJ1-6	CASSLGRGGSPLHF	TGTGCCAGCAGCTTGGGGCGGGGTGGATCACCCCTCCACTTT
-	TRBV2	TRBD1	TRBJ2-5	CAGSGATGGSWQETQYF	TGTGCCGGCAGTGGCGCCACAGGGGGCTCGTGGCAAGAGACCCAGTACTTC
-	TRBV19	TRBD1	TRBJ1-5	CASSISRTGDQPQHF	TGTGCAAGTAGTATATCAAGGACAGGGGATCAGCCCCAGCATTTT
-	TRBV7-2	-	TRBJ1-2	CASSSHWGDGYTF	TGTGCCAGCAGCTCACACTGGGGGGATGGCTACACCTTC
-	TRBV3-1/TRBV3-2	TRBD2	TRBJ2-5	CASSQEAKGLAGAETQYF	TGTGCCAGCAGCCAAGAGGCGAAGGGACTAGCGGGAGCCGAGACCCAGTACTTC
-	TRBV19	-	TRBJ2-2	CASSIALRDIWGKTGELFF	TGTGCCAGTAGTATAGCTTTACGAGACATCTGGGGTAAAACCGGGGAGCTGTTTTTT
-	TRBV4-2	-	TRBJ1-1	CASSQGLGQTNTEAFF	TGTGCCAGCAGCCAAGGGTTGGGACAAACGAACACTGAAGCTTTCTTT
once	TRBV5-1	TRBD1	TRBJ2-7	CASSFQQGSEQYF	TGCGCCAGCAGCTTTCAACAGGGGAGCGAGCAGTACTTC
-	TRBV18	-	TRBJ2-7	CASSPSPYRTVRSYEQYF	TGTGCCAGCTCACCATCTCCATATAGGACAGTGCGGTCATACGAGCAGTACTTC
-	TRBV19	TRBD1	TRBJ1-2	CASSAGTGFGGYTF	TGTGCCAGTAGTGCCGGGACAGGGTTTGGTGGCTACACCTTC
-	TRBV13	-	TRBJ2-3	CASSLAITDTQYF	TGTGCCAGCAGCTTGGCGATCACAGATACGCAGTATTTT
-	TRBV4-3	-	TRBJ2-7	CASSQDLSNWGSGKSYEQYF	TGCGCCAGCAGCCAAGACTTATCAAATTGGGGCTCAGGTAAGTCCTACGAGCAGTACTTC
-	TRBV6-1	-	TRBJ1-2	CASSDPGINYGYTF	TGTGCCAGCAGTGATCCGGGCATAAACTATGGCTACACCTTC
-	TRBV7-9	TRBD2	TRBJ2-1	CASSPGTSGRRHEQFF	TGTGCCAGCAGCCCTGGGACTAGCGGGAGGAGACATGAGCAGTTCTTC
once	TRBV28	-	TRBJ2-7	CASSLDGGPYEQYF	TGTGCCAGCAGTTTAGACGGGGGCCCCTACGAGCAGTACTTC
-	TRBV11-1	TRBD1	TRBJ2-7	CASSQDRVQYF	TGTGCCAGCAGCCAAGACAGGGTGCAGTACTTC
-	TRBV9	-	TRBJ2-7	CASSAPQGVGEQYF	TGTGCCAGCAGCGCCCCCCAGGGAGTAGGCGAGCAGTACTTC
-	TRBV14	TRBD1	TRBJ1-4	CASSPTGAGEKLFF	TGTGCCAGCAGCCCGACAGGGGCGGGTGAAAAACTGTTTTTT
-	TRBV29-1	TRBD2	TRBJ2-5	CSTGGQETQYF	TGCAGCACGGGAGGCCAAGAGACCCAGTACTTC
-	TRBV19	-	TRBJ1-3	CASSAQGMTGNTIYF	TGTGCCAGTAGTGCACAGGGAATGACTGGAAACACCATATATTTT
-	TRBV24-1	-	TRBJ1-2	CATSAPIYGYTF	TGTGCCACCAGTGCCCCGATCTATGGCTACACCTTC
-	TRBV27	-	TRBJ2-7	CASSLSREQYF	TGTGCCAGCAGTTTAAGTCGGGAGCAGTACTTC
once	TRBV3-1/TRBV3-2	-	TRBJ1-3	CASSHAYRYHIHAYIWMRTALF	TGTGCCAGCAGCCATGCTTACCGATACCATATACATGCTTACATTTGGATGAGGACCGCGCTATTT
-	TRBV19	TRBD2	TRBJ2-1	CASSISGEYNEQFF	TGTGCCAGTAGTATTAGCGGGGAATACAATGAGCAGTTCTTC
-	TRBV21-1	-	TRBJ2-1	CASSKEGSSGGILFPCNEQFF	TGTGCCAGCAGCAAAGAAGGTAGTAGCGGGGGAATTTTATTCCCTTGCAATGAGCAGTTCTTC
-	TRBV3-1/TRBV3-2	-	TRBJ2-2	CASSQDWVFNTNTGELFF	TGTGCCAGCAGCCAAGACTGGGTTTTCAACACTAACACCGGGGAGCTGTTTTTT
-	TRBV5-1	TRBD1	TRBJ2-3	CASSAGQGTDTQYF	TGCGCCAGCAGCGCCGGACAGGGCACAGATACGCAGTATTTT
-	TRBV6-2/TRBV6-3	-	TRBJ2-7	CASSYRRVEQYF	TGTGCCAGCAGTTATCGGCGGGTCGAGCAGTACTTC
once	TRBV11-2	TRBD2	TRBJ2-7	CASSLVGLASEQYF	TGTGCCAGCAGCTTAGTGGGACTAGCGAGCGAGCAGTACTTC
-	TRBV6-5	-	TRBJ1-4	CASGGAATNEKLFF	TGTGCCAGCGGGGGGGCAGCAACTAATGAAAAACTGTTTTTT
-	TRBV29-1	TRBD1	TRBJ2-7	CSVEENRGTYEQYF	TGCAGCGTTGAAGAAAACAGGGGGACCTACGAGCAGTACTTC
once	TRBV19	-	TRBJ1-5	CASSIRQTHSNQPQHF	TGTGCCAGTAGTATCCGCCAGACCCATAGCAATCAGCCCCAGCATTTT
-	TRBV3-1/TRBV3-2	-	TRBJ2-7	CASSLRIAYEQYF	TGTGCCAGCAGCCTCCGGATCGCTTACGAGCAGTACTTC
few	TRBV9	-	TRBJ2-5	CASSRTDRSQETQYF	TGTGCCAGCAGCAGGACGGACAGATCCCAAGAGACCCAGTACTTC
-	TRBV7-8	TRBD2	TRBJ2-1	CASSLGPRTSGGLQEQFF	TGTGCCAGCAGCTTAGGGCCCCGGACTAGCGGGGGCCTGCAAGAGCAGTTCTTC